The 2 T cell receptor beta chains reported below all come from one sample, sequenced in a study of T-cell memory formation after mild COVID-19. TCRdb processed the 5' RACE reads anew with MiXCR; each CDR3 protein has one entry. Of about 400,000 distinct CDR3 sequences listed, roughly 26% are singletons. Sequencing was carried out using PBMCs or a T cell subset sorted from them (not recorded which). All receptors derive from an adult woman who had mild COVID-19 (a few samples of this study predate the infection). Cell type and time point are not known.

The chain recombines TRBV12-3 or TRBV12-4 with TRBJ2-1; D call uncertain. V gave up 3 bases and J gave up 8 bases, with 5 bases separating them. This CDR3 has 11 amino acids. The CDR3 is CASSFADEQFF. The CDR3 coding sequence is TGTGCCAGCAGTTTTGCCGATGAGCAGTTCTTC.

J is TRBJ1-1 and V is TRBV11-2, with D tentatively TRBD1 (6 bases). The V and J ends lost 4 bases and 7 bases respectively, with 16 bases between them. Germline lookup yields CDR1 SGHAT and CDR2 FQNNGV. The CDR3 loop spans 14 amino acids. The CDR3 here is CASSSGDGRREAFF. For the CDR3, the DNA is TGTGCCAGCAGCTCAGGGGACGGTCGCCGTGAAGCTTTCTTT.